These 32 T cell receptor beta chains were sequenced from one sample in a study of T cell responses to AZD1222 COVID-19 vaccine. Assay used: immunoSEQ multiplex PCR; TCRdb lists only in-frame clones, some missing. The sample has some 190,000 clones; approximately 89% are singletons. The starting material was peripheral blood, obtained 28 days after the second AZD1222 dose. These receptors came from an adult who received the AZD1222 COVID-19 vaccine.

The rearrangement uses TRBV7-2 and TRBJ2-3; D is possibly TRBD1 (6 bases). The CDR3 sequence is 16 residues long. Trimming left V 4 bases short and J 2 bases short, with 16 bases between. The V gene's germline CDR1 is SGHTA and CDR2 FQGNSA. The CDR3 loop is CASSSQPQGYTDTQYF. CDR3 coding DNA: TGTGCCAGCAGCTCCCAGCCTCAGGGGTACACAGATACGCAGTATTTT. Based on the CDR3 plus reference TRBV7-2 and TRBJ2-3, the full variable domain is GAGVSQSPSNKVTEKGKDVELRCDPISGHTALYWYRQSLGQGLEFLIYFQGNSAPDKSGLPSDRFSAERTGGSVSTLTIQRTQQEDSAVYLCASSSQPQGYTDTQYFGPGTRLTVL.

V is TRBV19 and J is TRBJ1-5; 11 bases are a match to TRBD1. The germline gives CDR1 LNHDA, CDR2 SQIVND (reference sequence). The CDR3 totals 17 residues. Unmatched junction bases numbered 6, after V lost 4 bases and J lost 1 base. Written as DNA, the CDR3 is TGTGCCAGTAGTAGAGGGACAGGGGGTGGAAGCAATCAGCCCCAGCATTTT. It codes for CASSRGTGGGSNQPQHF.

The chain has TRBV12-3 or TRBV12-4 and TRBJ2-7; 7 bases map to TRBD1. V shed 5 bases and J 4 bases; nucleotides not matched to a gene: 5. The length of the CDR3 is 13 residues. The CDR3 here is CASSLSRGYEQYF. The CDR3 DNA reads as TGTGCCAGCAGTCTATCCAGGGGGTACGAGCAGTACTTC.

This chain connects TRBV7-8 to TRBJ1-5; D gene ambiguous. The CDR3 runs 16 residues. CDR1 SGHVS and CDR2 FQNEAQ come from the germline V gene. The V end was cut by 1 base, the J end by 2 bases, with 12 bases between. CDR3 sequence reads: CASSLEGRVGNQPQHF. The CDR3 bases are TGTGCCAGCAGCTTAGAAGGCCGGGTTGGCAATCAGCCCCAGCATTTT.

This chain links TRBV6-5 with TRBJ2-7, with D possibly matching TRBD2 (7 bases). The length of the CDR3 is 14 residues. Germline V gene lookup returns CDR1 MNHEY and CDR2 SVGAGI. With 7 bases removed from V and 6 bases from J, the gap between germline ends came to 19 bases. The CDR3 DNA is TGTGCCAGCAAGAAGAGGGGGGGGCACGTCGAGCAGTACTTC. It specifies CASKKRGGHVEQYF.

This chain connects TRBV6-2 or TRBV6-3 to TRBJ2-7, with D unresolved. V lost 3 bases, J lost 11 bases, and 11 bases lay in between. The germline V gene has CDR1 MNHEY and CDR2 SVGEGT. The CDR3 loop spans 11 amino acids. In DNA, the CDR3 is TGTGCCAGCAGTTATCTCAGCGTGGAGTACTTC. Protein sequence: CASSYLSVEYF.

DNA for the CDR3: TGTGCCAGCAGTTTATTCTGGGACACCTCCTACAATGAGCAGTTCTTC. Translating gives CASSLFWDTSYNEQFF. V usage is TRBV27 and J usage is TRBJ2-1, with D perhaps matching TRBD1 (6 bases). This CDR3 comprises 16 residues. CDR1 MNHEY and CDR2 SMNVEV come from the germline V gene (reference sequence). V was cut by 1 base and J by 0 bases, with 10 bases left in between.

V and J are TRBV3-1 (or the pseudogene TRBV3-2) and TRBJ1-4; D unclear. V dropped 5 bases and J dropped 11 bases, with 15 bases sitting between them. Germline lookup yields CDR1 LGHDT and CDR2 YNNKEL (reference sequence). The CDR3 has 13 amino acids. For the CDR3, the DNA is TGTGCCAGCAGCACACAAGGTCGGGTTAAACTGTTTTTT. Amino acid sequence: CASSTQGRVKLFF.

CDR3 in DNA: TGTGCCAGCAGTGAGGGGGTTGCGTGGCTGGGAAGGGGCACTGAAGCTTTCTTT. This encodes CASSEGVAWLGRGTEAFF. The chain links TRBV6-1 to TRBJ1-1, with a weak D call TRBD1 (5 bases). V lost 3 bases and J 4 bases, leaving 24 bases between the germline ends. CDR3 size: 18 residues. Germline V gene lookup returns CDR1 MNHNS and CDR2 SASEGT.

This clone was recorded only once. CDR3 DNA sequence: TGTGCCAGCAGTTACGAGCCGAATTCACCCCTCCACTTT. It yields the protein CASSYEPNSPLHF. This sequence joins TRBV6-5 and TRBJ1-6; unclear D gene. CDR3 size: 13 residues. V was clipped by 2 bases and J by 7 bases, with 6 bases between them. Per the germline V gene, CDR1 is MNHEY and CDR2 is SVGAGI.

CDR3 DNA: TGTGCCACCAGCGGTACACCGACTAGCACAGATACGCAGTATTTT. Translation gives CATSGTPTSTDTQYF. The rearrangement links TRBV6-5 to TRBJ2-3, with D possibly TRBD2 on 5 matching bases. The ends were cut back, 10 bases at V and 0 bases at J, with 17 bases in the middle. Germline V CDR1 and CDR2: MNHEY, SVGAGI. The CDR3 has 15 amino acids.

The chain employs TRBV5-4 and TRBJ2-7; TRBD1 matches 7 bases. This CDR3 comprises 13 residues. CDR1 and CDR2 (germline): SGHNT, YYREEE (reference sequence). V shed 3 bases, J shed 6 bases, and the junction held 6 bases outside the gene matches. CDR3 loop: CASSSGQSLEQYF. CDR3 sequence (DNA): TGTGCCAGCAGCTCGGGACAGTCTCTCGAGCAGTACTTC.

V and J are TRBV2 and TRBJ2-3; D ambiguous. The germline V gene has CDR1 SNHLY and CDR2 FYNNEI. The CDR3 contains 16 residues. V was trimmed by 8 bases and J by 3 bases, leaving 21 bases between them. CDR3 DNA sequence: TGTGCCAGCTCCCGTGAGTCGGGCCTTCGAACAGATACGCAGTATTTT. Amino acids: CASSRESGLRTDTQYF. The full variable domain, rest sourced from reference TRBV2 and TRBJ2-3, is EPEVTQTPSHQVTQMGQEVILRCVPISNHLYFYWYRQILGQKVEFLVSFYNNEISEKSEIFDDQFSVERPDGSNFTLKIRSTKLEDSAMYFCASSRESGLRTDTQYFGPGTRLTVL.

V usage is TRBV27 and J usage is TRBJ2-1, with 9 bases matching TRBD1. The germline V gene has CDR1 MNHEY and CDR2 SMNVEV (reference sequence). V lost 6 bases, J lost 4 bases, and 10 bases stayed unmatched. CDR3 length: 16 residues. CDR3 protein: CASRGAGQGLYNEQFF. CDR3 nucleotides: TGTGCCAGCAGGGGAGCGGGACAGGGTTTATACAATGAGCAGTTCTTC.

This clone was recorded once. DNA of the CDR3: TGTGCCAGTAGTATGCCGGCCAGGGCTGGCAATCAGCCCCAGCATTTT. Encoded protein: CASSMPARAGNQPQHF. The chain carries TRBV19 and TRBJ1-5, with D possibly TRBD1 on 5 matching bases. Trimming pared 3 bases from V and 2 bases from J, leaving 14 bases between. This CDR3 is built from 16 residues. Germline V gene lookup returns CDR1 LNHDA and CDR2 SQIVND (reference sequence).

V gene TRBV6-5 combines with J gene TRBJ1-3; 8 bases fit TRBD1. V dropped 6 bases and J dropped 4; count of bases not matched to a gene: 2. CDR1 MNHEY and CDR2 SVGAGI come from the germline V gene. The CDR3 extends over 13 amino acids. CDR3 nucleotides: TGTGCCAGCAGACGGGACAGGGGAAACACCATATATTTT. Protein product: CASRRDRGNTIYF.

V gene TRBV5-1 combines with J gene TRBJ2-2; TRBD2 is a possible D gene (6 bases). Germline V gene sequence: CDR1 SGHRS, CDR2 YFSETQ. V gave up 1 base and J gave up 5 bases, with 12 bases separating them. The CDR3 sequence is 15 residues long. CDR3 sequence reads: CASSLLRERTGELFF. The DNA for the CDR3 is TGCGCCAGCAGCTTGCTCCGGGAGAGGACCGGGGAGCTGTTTTTT.

The V and J genes are TRBV12-5 and TRBJ2-7, with 8 positions matching TRBD1. V lost 4 bases to trimming and J lost 5 bases; unmatched junction nucleotides: 7. The CDR3 covers 14 residues. Germline values: CDR1 LGHNT, CDR2 FRNRAP. The CDR3 protein is CASGSLDRANEQYF. In DNA form, the CDR3 reads TGTGCTAGTGGTTCCTTGGACAGGGCCAACGAGCAGTACTTC.

This chain connects TRBV6-6 to TRBJ1-1, with a weak D call TRBD1 (5 bases). Germline V lookup: CDR1 MNHNY, CDR2 SVGAGI (reference sequence). The CDR3 totals 12 residues. The V end lost 7 bases, the J end lost 10 bases, and 16 bases lay between the germline ends. CDR3 coding DNA: TGTGCCAGCAAACAGGTTTCCAAGGGAGCTTTCTTT. Amino acids: CASKQVSKGAFF.

V is TRBV6-2 or TRBV6-3 and J is TRBJ1-5; 7 nucleotides line up with TRBD1. The CDR3 is 15 amino acids. CDR1 and CDR2 from the germline V gene are MNHEY and SVGEGT. With V trimmed by 0 bases and J by 5 bases, 4 bases remained unmatched. CDR3 DNA: TGTGCCAGCAGTTACTCGGGGACAGATTATCAGCCCCAGCATTTT. It codes for CASSYSGTDYQPQHF.

V and J are TRBV5-6 and TRBJ1-2; 7 bases map to TRBD1. Trimming at V came to 2 bases and at J to 5 bases, leaving 6 bases not matched to a gene. CDR3 size: 14 residues. Per germline, CDR1 SGHDT and CDR2 YYEEEE. CDR3 nucleotides: TGTGCCAGCAGCTTCCGACAGGGATCGTATGGCTACACCTTC. Its protein product is CASSFRQGSYGYTF. The entire variable domain, with the rest obtained from reference TRBV5-6 and TRBJ1-2, is as follows: DAGVTQSPTHLIKTRGQQVTLRCSPKSGHDTVSWYQQALGQGPQFIFQYYEEEERQRGNFPDRFSGHQFPNYSSELNVNALLLGDSALYLCASSFRQGSYGYTFGSGTRLTVV.

The CDR3 is CASSSPPTMGATNEKLFF. CDR3 coding DNA: TGTGCCAGCAGCTCCCCCCCAACCATGGGTGCAACTAATGAAAAACTGTTTTTT. This chain uses TRBV7-9 with TRBJ1-4, with unresolved D. V was pared by 4 bases and J by 0 bases, with 18 bases between. Germline-derived CDR1 and CDR2 are SEHNR and FQNEAQ (reference sequence). This CDR3 has 18 residues. The whole variable domain, remainder taken from reference TRBV7-9 and TRBJ1-4, is DTGVSQNPRHKITKRGQNVTFRCDPISEHNRLYWYRQTLGQGPEFLTYFQNEAQLEKSRLLSDRFSAERPKGSFSTLEIQRTEQGDSAMYLCASSSPPTMGATNEKLFFGSGTQLSVL.

The rearrangement links TRBV27 to TRBJ2-7; D not certain. Trimming shortened V by 3 bases and J by 3 bases, and 15 bases separated the two germline ends. This CDR3 contains 15 residues. The germline gives CDR1 MNHEY, CDR2 SMNVEV (reference sequence). DNA for the CDR3: TGTGCCAGCAGTTTGGTCCCGGCGTCACACTACGAGCAGTACTTC. Translated, it gives CASSLVPASHYEQYF.

The J gene is TRBJ2-7, the V gene TRBV5-1; D is unresolved. The CDR3 is 15 amino acids. Germline-derived CDR1 and CDR2 are SGHRS and YFSETQ. V was shortened by 0 bases and J by 1 base, with 11 bases between the two germline ends. The CDR3 DNA sequence: TGCGCCAGCAGCTTGGTATTGGGGAAGTCCTACGAGCAGTACTTC. Its protein product is CASSLVLGKSYEQYF.

This clone was seen a single time. The chain carries TRBV13 and TRBJ2-1; 7 nucleotides align to TRBD1. The CDR3 consists of 14 residues. Per germline, CDR1 PRHDT and CDR2 FYEKMQ (reference sequence). Trimming at V came to 4 bases and at J to 4 bases, leaving 4 bases not matched to a gene. The CDR3 region has the DNA TGTGCCAGCAGCTCCCGACAGGGTTACAATGAGCAGTTCTTC. It yields the protein CASSSRQGYNEQFF.

This chain connects TRBV19 to TRBJ2-1; D possibly corresponds to TRBD2 (6 bases). The V and J ends lost 5 bases and 2 bases respectively, with 22 bases between them. Germline CDR1 is LNHDA and CDR2 is SQIVND (reference sequence). The length of the CDR3 is 18 residues. CDR3 DNA: TGTGCCAGTAGTTGGTCCCCGGACCTAGCGATTACCTACAATGAGCAGTTCTTC. Its translation: CASSWSPDLAITYNEQFF. Drawing the rest from reference TRBV19 and TRBJ2-1, the complete variable domain is DGGITQSPKYLFRKEGQNVTLSCEQNLNHDAMYWYRQDPGQGLRLIYYSQIVNDFQKGDIAEGYSVSREKKESFPLTVTSAQKNPTAFYLCASSWSPDLAITYNEQFFGPGTRLTVL.

Only one count was recorded for this clone. The chain uses TRBV15 and TRBJ2-1; possible D gene TRBD1, 6 bases. Between the trimmed V and J ends, which lost 3 bases and 0 bases, there was a span of 15 bases. This CDR3 contains 17 residues. CDR1 and CDR2 (germline): LNHNV, YYDKDF (reference sequence). The CDR3 DNA sequence: TGTGCCACCAGCAGGGGCCCCGACAGGCGCTCCTACAATGAGCAGTTCTTC. Its protein is CATSRGPDRRSYNEQFF.

The V call is TRBV7-9, the J call TRBJ1-1; D is unclear. V shed 6 bases and J shed 1 base, with 12 bases lying between them. The length of the CDR3 is 14 residues. The germline V gene encodes CDR1 SEHNR and CDR2 FQNEAQ (reference sequence). DNA of the CDR3: TGTGCCAGCAGTCTCCCCGGGTCGAACACTGAAGCTTTCTTT. Encoded protein: CASSLPGSNTEAFF.

This clone was seen only once. This sequence joins TRBV2 and TRBJ1-2, with TRBD1 matching over 10 bases. The ends lost 6 bases at V and 4 bases at J; junction bases unmatched: 5. From germline, CDR1 is SNHLY and CDR2 FYNNEI. The CDR3 is 14 residues long. CDR3 loop: CASRPDRGGYGYTF. As DNA, the CDR3 is TGTGCCAGCAGACCGGACAGGGGGGGCTATGGCTACACCTTC.

The V call is TRBV6-5, the J call TRBJ1-3; D unclear. The germline V and J ends were trimmed by 8 bases and 2 bases, with 10 bases remaining between them. Germline loops: CDR1 MNHEY, CDR2 SVGAGI. The CDR3 is 13 amino acids. CDR3 region: CASWILPGNTIYF. In nucleotides, the CDR3 is TGTGCCAGCTGGATCCTCCCTGGAAACACCATATATTTT.

The CDR3 DNA is TGTGCCAGCAGCTCACAGGGATTAAGAGATCAGCCCCAGCATTTT. Amino acid sequence: CASSSQGLRDQPQHF. V gene TRBV7-2 combines with J gene TRBJ1-5; D perhaps matches TRBD1 (6 bases). The CDR3 runs to 15 residues. CDR1 and CDR2 from the germline V gene are SGHTA and FQGNSA. Trimming removed 4 bases at V and 5 bases at J, with 15 bases between.

This clone was observed a single time. V and J are TRBV7-9 and TRBJ1-4, with 9 bases matching TRBD1. Trimming removed 7 bases from V and 4 bases from J; junction bases left unmatched: 4. This CDR3 region has 14 residues. Germline V gives CDR1 SEHNR, CDR2 FQNEAQ (reference sequence). The DNA of the CDR3 is TGTGCCAGCACCTCGGACAGGGGTAATGAAAAACTGTTTTTT. Encoded protein: CASTSDRGNEKLFF.